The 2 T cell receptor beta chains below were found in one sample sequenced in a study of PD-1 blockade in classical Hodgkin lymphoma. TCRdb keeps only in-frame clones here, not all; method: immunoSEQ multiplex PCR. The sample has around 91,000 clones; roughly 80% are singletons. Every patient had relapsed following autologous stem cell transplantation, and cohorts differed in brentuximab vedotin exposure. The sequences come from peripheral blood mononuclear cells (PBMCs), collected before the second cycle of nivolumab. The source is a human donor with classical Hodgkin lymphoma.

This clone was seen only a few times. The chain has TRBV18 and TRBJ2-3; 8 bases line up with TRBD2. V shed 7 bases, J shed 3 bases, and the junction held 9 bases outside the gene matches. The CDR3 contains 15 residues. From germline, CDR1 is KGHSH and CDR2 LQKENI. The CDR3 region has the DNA TGTGCCAGCTTCCAAGCGGGAGTGAAAACAGATACGCAGTATTTT. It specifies CASFQAGVKTDTQYF. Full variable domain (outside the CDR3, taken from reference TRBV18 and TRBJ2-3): NAGVMQNPRHLVRRRGQEARLRCSPMKGHSHVYWYRQLPEEGLKFMVYLQKENIIDESGMPKERFSAEFPKEGPSILRIQQVVRGDSAAYFCASFQAGVKTDTQYFGPGTRLTVL.

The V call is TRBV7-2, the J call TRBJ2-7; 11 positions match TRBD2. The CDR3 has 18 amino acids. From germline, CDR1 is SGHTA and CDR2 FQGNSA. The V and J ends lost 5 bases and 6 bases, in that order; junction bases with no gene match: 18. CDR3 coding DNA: TGTGCCAGCAGCCCTTGGGTGGCCGCCGGGACTAGCGGATCCGAGCAGTACTTC. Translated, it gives CASSPWVAAGTSGSEQYF.